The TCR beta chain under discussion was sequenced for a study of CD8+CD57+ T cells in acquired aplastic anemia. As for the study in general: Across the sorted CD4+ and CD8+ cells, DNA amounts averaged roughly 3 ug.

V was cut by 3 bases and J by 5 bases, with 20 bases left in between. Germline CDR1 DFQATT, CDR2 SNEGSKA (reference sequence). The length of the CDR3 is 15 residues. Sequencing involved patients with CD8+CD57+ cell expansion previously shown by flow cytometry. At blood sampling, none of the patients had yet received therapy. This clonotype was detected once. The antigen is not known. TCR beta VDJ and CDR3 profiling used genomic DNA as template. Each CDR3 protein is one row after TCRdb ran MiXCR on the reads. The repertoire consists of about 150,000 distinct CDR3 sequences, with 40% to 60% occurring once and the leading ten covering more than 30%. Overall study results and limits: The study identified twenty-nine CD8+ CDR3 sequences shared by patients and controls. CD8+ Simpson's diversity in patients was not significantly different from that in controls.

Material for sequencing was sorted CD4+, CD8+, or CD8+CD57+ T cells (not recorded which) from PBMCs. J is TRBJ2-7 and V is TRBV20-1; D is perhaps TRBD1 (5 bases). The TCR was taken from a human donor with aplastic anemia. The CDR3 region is CSARDIITVVHEQYF. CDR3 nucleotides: TGCAGTGCTAGGGACATTATCACTGTCGTCCACGAGCAGTACTTC.